This TCR beta chain was identified in a study of tumor-infiltrating lymphocytes in primary liver carcinoma. Study-wide background: These were node-negative, non-metastatic T1-T3 tumors of roughly 4.2 to 10 cm.

Reverse transcription of 500 to 650 ng total RNA with a constant-region primer produced TCR beta cDNA. For TCR beta, libraries were produced by three nested multiplex PCR rounds using slightly modified ARM-PCR. TCRdb independently ran MiXCR on the multiplex PCR reads; one entry per CDR3 protein. The sample has around 170,000 distinct CDR3 sequences, over 45% seen once. Out of unsorted whole blood came the blood RNA, and germline DNA was extracted as well. With chronic HBV infection, the patients were also treatment-naive. This clonotype has at least ten counts. The sequenced sample was peripheral blood. This receptor was obtained from a man aged 35-49 years with primary liver carcinoma and hepatitis B virus infection.

CDR3 DNA: TGTGCCAGCAACCGGCTAGCGGGAGGGAGCACAGATACGCAGTATTTT. Translation gives CASNRLAGGSTDTQYF. This rearrangement joins TRBV11-2 to TRBJ2-3; 12 bases map to TRBD2. This CDR3 is built from 16 residues. CDR1 and CDR2 (germline): SGHAT, FQNNGV. The ends lost 7 bases at V and 0 bases at J; junction bases unmatched: 5.